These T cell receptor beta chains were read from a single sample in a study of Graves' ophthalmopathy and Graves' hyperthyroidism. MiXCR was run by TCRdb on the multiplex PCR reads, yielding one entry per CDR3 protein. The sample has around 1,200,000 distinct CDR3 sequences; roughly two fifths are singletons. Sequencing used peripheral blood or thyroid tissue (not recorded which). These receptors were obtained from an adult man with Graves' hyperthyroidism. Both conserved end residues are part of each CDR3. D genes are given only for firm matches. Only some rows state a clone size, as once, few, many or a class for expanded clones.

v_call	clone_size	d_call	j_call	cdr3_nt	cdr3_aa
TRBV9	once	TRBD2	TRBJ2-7	TGTGCCAGCAGCGCAGGAGGGACTAGCGCCGACGAGCAGTACTTC	CASSAGGTSADEQYF
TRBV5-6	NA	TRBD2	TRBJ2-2	TGTGCCAGCAGCGCGGGGGTATTTGGGGCGAACACCGGGGAGCTGTTTTTT	CASSAGVFGANTGELFF
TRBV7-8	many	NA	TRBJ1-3	TGTGCCAGCAGCTTAGGGGAAAACACCATATATTTT	CASSLGENTIYF
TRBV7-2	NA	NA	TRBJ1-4	TGTGCCAGCAGCTTACGGTTACAGACTGAAAAACTGTTTTTT	CASSLRLQTEKLFF
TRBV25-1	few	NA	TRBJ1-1	TGTGCCAGCAGCCAGGGTCTAAGGGCCGCTGAAGCTTTCTTT	CASSQGLRAAEAFF
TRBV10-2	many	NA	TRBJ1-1	TGCGCCAGCAGTTCCCGCGGGGTAGGGACTGAAGCTTTCTTT	CASSSRGVGTEAFF
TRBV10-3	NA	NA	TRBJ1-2	TGTGCCAGCAGTAGAGACAGTTTTTTCGGCTACACCTTC	CASSRDSFFGYTF
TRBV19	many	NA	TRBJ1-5	TGTGCCAGTAGTCTCCTCAGGGAACGCAATCAGCCCCAGCATTTT	CASSLLRERNQPQHF
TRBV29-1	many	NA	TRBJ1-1	TGCAGCGTTTGGGGGGGCAGCCCCGAAATCACTGAAGCTTTCTTT	CSVWGGSPEITEAFF
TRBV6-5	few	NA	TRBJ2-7	TGTGCCAGCAACGGGAAGGGGCGTACCTACGAGCAGTACTTC	CASNGKGRTYEQYF
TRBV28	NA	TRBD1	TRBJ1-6	TGTGCCAGCAGTCTGACACGACAGGGCCCTAATTCACCCCTCCACTTT	CASSLTRQGPNSPLHF
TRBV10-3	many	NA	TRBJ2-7	TGTGCCATCAGTGAGTCGGGAGTTGAGCAGTACTTC	CAISESGVEQYF
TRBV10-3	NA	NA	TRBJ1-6	TGTGCCATCAGGGGCCAAGGAAATTCACCCCTCCACTTT	CAIRGQGNSPLHF
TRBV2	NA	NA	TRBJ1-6	TGCGCCAGCAGCCCAGGGAACGGGATGTCACCCCTCCACTTT	CASSPGNGMSPLHF
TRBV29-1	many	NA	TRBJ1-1	TGCAGCGTTGCCAGGGGAACCACGACTGAAGCTTTCTTT	CSVARGTTTEAFF
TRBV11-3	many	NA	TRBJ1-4	TGTGCCAGCAGCCAGACAGGCGATGAAAAACTGTTTTTT	CASSQTGDEKLFF
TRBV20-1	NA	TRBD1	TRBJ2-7	TGCAGTGCTAAAGGGACAGGCACCTACGAGCAGTACTTC	CSAKGTGTYEQYF
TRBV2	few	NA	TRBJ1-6	TGTGCCAGCAGTGGCCCAGCAGGGCGTAATTCACCCCTCCACTTT	CASSGPAGRNSPLHF
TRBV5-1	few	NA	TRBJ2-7	TGCGCCAGCAGCTTAGCCTTGCTAGCGGACAGCTCCTACGAGCAGTACTTC	CASSLALLADSSYEQYF
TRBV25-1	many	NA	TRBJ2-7	TGTGCCAGCAGTGAATGGGCTAGGGACGACGAGCAGTACTTC	CASSEWARDDEQYF
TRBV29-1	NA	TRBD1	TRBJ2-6	TGCAGCGTTCGAACAGGGGGCGACGTCCTGACTTTC	CSVRTGGDVLTF
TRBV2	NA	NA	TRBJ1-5	TGTGCCAGCTCACCTAATCCGGCGGCGAGCAATCAGCCCCAGCATTTT	CASSPNPAASNQPQHF
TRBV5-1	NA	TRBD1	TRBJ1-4	TGCGCCAGCAGCATGTCCGGGACAGCTTATGAAAAACTGTTTTTT	CASSMSGTAYEKLFF
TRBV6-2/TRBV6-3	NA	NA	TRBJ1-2	TGTGCCAGCATAAAGGCCCTGCGGAGTCTCGGGGATGGCTACACCTTC	CASIKALRSLGDGYTF
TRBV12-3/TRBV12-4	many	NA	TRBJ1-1	TGTGCCAGCAGCCCGGAGATGAACACTGAAGCTTTCTTT	CASSPEMNTEAFF
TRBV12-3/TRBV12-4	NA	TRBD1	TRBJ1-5	TGTGCCGGCAGTATGGGACAGGGCGTGGGGCATTTT	CAGSMGQGVGHF
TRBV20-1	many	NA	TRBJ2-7	TGCAGTGCTAGGGGAGGGGGCAGATACGAGCAGTACTTC	CSARGGGRYEQYF
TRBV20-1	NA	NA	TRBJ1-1	TGCAGTGCAGGCGGGGGTCGCTTGGGCACTGAAGCTTTCTTT	CSAGGGRLGTEAFF
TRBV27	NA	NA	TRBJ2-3	TGTGCCAGCAGTTTCAGACGCACAGATACGCAGTATTTT	CASSFRRTDTQYF
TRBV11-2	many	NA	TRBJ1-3	TGTGCCAGCAGCTTAGAAGGGCTCTCTGGAAACACCATATATTTT	CASSLEGLSGNTIYF
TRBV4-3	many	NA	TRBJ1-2	TGCGCCAGCAGCCAAGAGGGCGGAGGGCGCGGCTATGGCTACACCTTC	CASSQEGGGRGYGYTF
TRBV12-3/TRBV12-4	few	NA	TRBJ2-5	TGTGCCAGCAGTTTCTTGCTAGCGGAGACCCAGTACTTC	CASSFLLAETQYF
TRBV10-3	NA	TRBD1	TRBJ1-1	TGTGCCTCTGCCCGGGACAGAAACACTGAAGCTTTCTTT	CASARDRNTEAFF
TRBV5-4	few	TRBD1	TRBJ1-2	TGTGCCAGCAGCCCTGAACTGACAGGGTTCGGGGGCTACACCTTC	CASSPELTGFGGYTF
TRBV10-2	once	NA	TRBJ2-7	TGCGCCAGCAGTGACTCCGGGACCCTCGAGCAGTACTTC	CASSDSGTLEQYF
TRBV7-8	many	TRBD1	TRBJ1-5	TGTGCCAGCAGCCCGCACGCCGGGACAGACAATCAGCCCCAGCATTTT	CASSPHAGTDNQPQHF
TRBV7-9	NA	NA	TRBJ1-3	TGTGCCAGCAGCTTAATGGTCGCTGGAAACACCATATATTTT	CASSLMVAGNTIYF
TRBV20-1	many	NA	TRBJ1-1	TGCAGTGCTCTTAGGGCATCCGGGGGTGATGAAGCTTTCTTT	CSALRASGGDEAFF
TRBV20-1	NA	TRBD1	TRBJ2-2	TGCAGTGCTAGAGAATGGACAGGGAACACCGGGGAGCTGTTTTTT	CSAREWTGNTGELFF
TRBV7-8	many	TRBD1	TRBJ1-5	TGTGCCAGCAGCTTAGGGGGGACAGGGGCTGCGCAGCCCCAGCATTTT	CASSLGGTGAAQPQHF
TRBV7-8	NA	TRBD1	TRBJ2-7	TGTGCCAGCAGCTTGAGAACAGGGGAGTACTTC	CASSLRTGEYF
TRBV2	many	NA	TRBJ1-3	TGTGCCAGCAGAGAAGGGACGGCTCGAGGAAACACCATATATTTT	CASREGTARGNTIYF
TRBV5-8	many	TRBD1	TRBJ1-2	TGTGCCAGCAGCTTGGGACAGGGGACCTCTGGCTACACCTTC	CASSLGQGTSGYTF
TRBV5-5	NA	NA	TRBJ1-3	TGTGCCAGCAGCAACCGATTAAGCCTATTTGGAAACACCATATATTTT	CASSNRLSLFGNTIYF
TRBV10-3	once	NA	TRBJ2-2	TGTGCCATCAAGGACGGACCGAACACTGGGGAGCTGTTTTTT	CAIKDGPNTGELFF
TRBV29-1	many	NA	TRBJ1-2	TGCAGCGTTACTGACCGTAACTATGGCTACACCTTC	CSVTDRNYGYTF
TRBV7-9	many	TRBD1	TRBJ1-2	TGTGCCAGCAGCTCCACAGGGGGAAATGGCTACACCTTC	CASSSTGGNGYTF
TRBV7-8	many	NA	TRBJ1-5	TGTGCCAGCAGCTTATCCAGGATCCCAATACTGAATAGCAATCAGCCCCAGCATTTT	CASSLSRIPILNSNQPQHF
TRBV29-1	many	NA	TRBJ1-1	TGCAGCGTATCCGGGGGGACTGAAGCTTTCTTT	CSVSGGTEAFF
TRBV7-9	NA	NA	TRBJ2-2	TGTGCCAGCAGCTCGAATGGGGGATCGAACACCGGGGAGCTGTTTTTT	CASSSNGGSNTGELFF
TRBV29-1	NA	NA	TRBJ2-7	TGCAGCGGGGGAACAGGGTTCAACGAGCAGTACTTC	CSGGTGFNEQYF
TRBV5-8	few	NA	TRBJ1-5	TGTGCCAGCAGCTTGGACCTCGCCCAGCCCCAGCATTTT	CASSLDLAQPQHF
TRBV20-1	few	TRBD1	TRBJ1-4	TGCAGTGCTACCCCCCCGGACAGGGCTGAAAAACTGTTTTTT	CSATPPDRAEKLFF
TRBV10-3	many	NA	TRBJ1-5	TGTGCCATCAAGACGGCAGTTAGGCCGCGATATAGCAATCAGCCCCAGCATTTT	CAIKTAVRPRYSNQPQHF
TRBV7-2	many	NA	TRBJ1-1	TGTGCCAGCAGCCCTCGGGGAGGGAGGCACACTGAAGCTTTCTTT	CASSPRGGRHTEAFF
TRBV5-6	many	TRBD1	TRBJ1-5	TGTGCCAGCAGCCGGGACAGGGGAGGTCCCCAGCATTTT	CASSRDRGGPQHF
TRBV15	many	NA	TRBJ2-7	TGTGCCACCAGCAGAGATCCGACTACCGAGCAGTACTTC	CATSRDPTTEQYF
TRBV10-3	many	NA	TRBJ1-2	TGTGCCATCAGGGGACAAATCACCGACGGTTGGGGCTACACCTTC	CAIRGQITDGWGYTF
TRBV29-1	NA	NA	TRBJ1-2	TGCAGCAGGCCGGGGGGCGGCTATGGCTACACCTTC	CSRPGGGYGYTF